Each of the 5 T cell receptor beta chains below was sequenced from the same sample in a study of blood T cell repertoires in COVID-19. Only in-frame clones appear in the TCRdb table, and some are missing; sequencing was by immunoSEQ multiplex PCR. The sample includes more than 150,000 clones, more than 65% of them seen just once. The sequencing sample was made of PBMCs or T cells enriched from blood (not recorded which). These receptors came from a man between 50 and 59 years old who had recovered from COVID-19.

This rearrangement joins TRBV19 to TRBJ2-1; TRBD2 agrees at 7 bases. The V gene's germline CDR1 is LNHDA and CDR2 SQIVND (reference sequence). The CDR3 is made up of 14 amino acids. Germline trimming cut 7 bases from V and 7 bases from J; bases unmatched to any gene: 10. CDR3 DNA: TGTGCCAGTAATCCTAGCGGCCGTCATAATGAGCAGTTCTTC. Protein: CASNPSGRHNEQFF.

In its sample, this clone was seen a few times. The chain recombines TRBV5-1 with TRBJ2-2; 9 positions match TRBD1. CDR1 is SGHRS and CDR2 is YFSETQ in the germline V gene. The CDR3 contains 15 residues. The V and J ends lost 3 bases and 3 bases, in that order; junction bases with no gene match: 3. CDR3 sequence (DNA): TGCGCCAGCAGCTGGGACAGGGCTTACACCGGGGAGCTGTTTTTT. Protein: CASSWDRAYTGELFF.

This clone showed up just a few times. The rearrangement uses TRBV4-1 and TRBJ1-1; D not resolved. Germline V gene lookup returns CDR1 MGHRA and CDR2 YSYEKL. The V gene lost 0 bases and the J gene lost 1 base, with 12 bases spanning the gap. CDR3 length: 16 amino acids. The CDR3 reads CASSQDHGAGNTEAFF. CDR3 coding DNA: TGCGCCAGCAGCCAAGATCACGGAGCGGGGAACACTGAAGCTTTCTTT.

This rearrangement joins TRBV15 to TRBJ2-5; tentative D call: TRBD1 (6 bases). CDR3 length equals 16 residues. The ends were cut back, 1 base at V and 2 bases at J, with 14 bases in the middle. Per germline, CDR1 LNHNV and CDR2 YYDKDF (reference sequence). The CDR3: CATSRGGGPGQETQYF. The DNA for the CDR3 is TGTGCCACCAGCAGAGGAGGGGGTCCTGGACAAGAGACCCAGTACTTC.

There are a few counts of this clone. J is TRBJ2-1 and V is TRBV27; the D is unclear. The CDR3 runs to 12 residues. Trimming stripped 4 bases from V and 6 bases from J, with 7 bases between. CDR1 and CDR2 (germline): MNHEY, SMNVEV (reference sequence). The CDR3 bases are TGTGCCAGCAGTTCTCAGATCAATGAGCAGTTCTTC. Its protein product is CASSSQINEQFF.